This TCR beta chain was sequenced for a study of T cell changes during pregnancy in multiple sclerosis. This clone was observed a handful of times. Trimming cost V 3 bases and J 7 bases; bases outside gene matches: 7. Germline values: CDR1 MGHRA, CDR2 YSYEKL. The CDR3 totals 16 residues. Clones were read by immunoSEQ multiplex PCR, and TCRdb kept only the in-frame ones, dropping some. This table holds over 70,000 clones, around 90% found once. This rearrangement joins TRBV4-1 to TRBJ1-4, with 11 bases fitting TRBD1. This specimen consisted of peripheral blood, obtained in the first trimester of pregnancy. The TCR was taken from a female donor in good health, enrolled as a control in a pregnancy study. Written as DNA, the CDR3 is TGCGCCAGCAGCCAGAGGACAGGGGGCGCGGCTGAAAAACTGTTTTTT. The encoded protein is CASSQRTGGAAEKLFF.